This T cell receptor beta chain was recovered during a study of cytomegalovirus exposure and HLA in healthy donors. CDR3 size: 14 residues. The V gene lost 7 bases and the J gene lost 5 bases, with 17 bases spanning the gap. Germline lookup yields CDR1 MNHNS and CDR2 SASEGT. The study ran its PCR with 60 Vbeta and 13 Jbeta primers. Measured with immunoSEQ multiplex PCR; TCRdb has only the in-frame clones, and not every one. The data show 120,000 or so clones, under 80% seen once. In its sample, this clone was seen a few times. V usage is TRBV6-1 and J usage is TRBJ1-1, with D perhaps TRBD1 (6 bases). This clonotype was obtained from a man in his forties in good health and CMV-seropositive. Material for sequencing was PBMCs. The CDR3 coding sequence is TGTGCCAGCACGGCGCAGGGGATCGGGACTGAAGCTTTCTTT. Protein product: CASTAQGIGTEAFF.